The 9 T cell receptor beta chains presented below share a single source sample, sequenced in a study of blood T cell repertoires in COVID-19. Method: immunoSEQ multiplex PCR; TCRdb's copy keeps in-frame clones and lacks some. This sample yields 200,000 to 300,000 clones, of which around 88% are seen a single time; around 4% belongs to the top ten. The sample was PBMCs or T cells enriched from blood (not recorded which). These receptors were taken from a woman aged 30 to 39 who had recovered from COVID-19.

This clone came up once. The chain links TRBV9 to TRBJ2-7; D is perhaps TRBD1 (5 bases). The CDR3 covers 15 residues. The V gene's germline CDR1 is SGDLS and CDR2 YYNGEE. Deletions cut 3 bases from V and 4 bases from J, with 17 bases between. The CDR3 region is CASSADSDNGYEQYF. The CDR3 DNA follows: TGTGCCAGCAGCGCCGACAGTGACAACGGGTACGAGCAGTACTTC.

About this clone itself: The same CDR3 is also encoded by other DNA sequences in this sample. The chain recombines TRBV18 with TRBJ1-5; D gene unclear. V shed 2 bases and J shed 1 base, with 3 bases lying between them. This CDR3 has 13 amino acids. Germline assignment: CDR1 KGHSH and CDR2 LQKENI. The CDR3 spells CASSPSSNQPQHF. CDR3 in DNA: TGTGCCAGCTCACCATCAAGCAATCAGCCCCAGCATTTT.

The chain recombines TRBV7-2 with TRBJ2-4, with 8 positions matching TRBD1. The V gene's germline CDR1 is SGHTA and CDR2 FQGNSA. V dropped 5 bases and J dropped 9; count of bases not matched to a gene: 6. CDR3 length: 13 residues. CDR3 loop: CASSPQGAGIQYF. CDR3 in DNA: TGTGCCAGCAGCCCCCAGGGGGCGGGCATTCAGTACTTC.

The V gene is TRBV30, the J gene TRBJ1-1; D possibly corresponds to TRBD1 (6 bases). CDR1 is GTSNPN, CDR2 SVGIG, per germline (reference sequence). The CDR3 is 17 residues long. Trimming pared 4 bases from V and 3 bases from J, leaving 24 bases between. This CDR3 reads CAWNRQYHRKGDTEAFF. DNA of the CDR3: TGTGCCTGGAACCGACAGTACCATAGAAAGGGGGACACTGAAGCTTTCTTT.

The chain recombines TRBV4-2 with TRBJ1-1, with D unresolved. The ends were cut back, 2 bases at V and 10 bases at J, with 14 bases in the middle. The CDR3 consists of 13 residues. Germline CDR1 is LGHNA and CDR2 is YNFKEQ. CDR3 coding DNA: TGTGCCAGCAGCCAATTCGTGACTGCCGCAGCTTTCTTT. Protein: CASSQFVTAAAFF.

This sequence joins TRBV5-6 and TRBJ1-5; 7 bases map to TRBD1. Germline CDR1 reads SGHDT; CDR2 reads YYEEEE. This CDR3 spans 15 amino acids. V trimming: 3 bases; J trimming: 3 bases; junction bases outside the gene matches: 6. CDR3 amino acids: CASSSGGTYNQPQHF. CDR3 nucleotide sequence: TGTGCCAGCAGCTCAGGGGGGACCTACAATCAGCCCCAGCATTTT. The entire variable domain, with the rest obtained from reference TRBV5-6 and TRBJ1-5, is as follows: DAGVTQSPTHLIKTRGQQVTLRCSPKSGHDTVSWYQQALGQGPQFIFQYYEEEERQRGNFPDRFSGHQFPNYSSELNVNALLLGDSALYLCASSSGGTYNQPQHFGDGTRLSIL.

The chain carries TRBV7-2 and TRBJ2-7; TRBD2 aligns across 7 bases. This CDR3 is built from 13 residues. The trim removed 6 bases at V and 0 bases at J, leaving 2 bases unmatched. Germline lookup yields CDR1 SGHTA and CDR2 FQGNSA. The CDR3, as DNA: TGTGCCAGCAGAGGCGGGAGCTCCTACGAGCAGTACTTC. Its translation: CASRGGSSYEQYF.

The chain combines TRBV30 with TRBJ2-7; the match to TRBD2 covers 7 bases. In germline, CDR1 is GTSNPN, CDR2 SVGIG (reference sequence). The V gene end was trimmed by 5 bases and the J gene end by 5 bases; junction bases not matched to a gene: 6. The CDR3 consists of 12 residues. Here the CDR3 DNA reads TGTGCCTGGGGGGAGGGATACGACGAGCAGTACTTC. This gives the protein CAWGEGYDEQYF.

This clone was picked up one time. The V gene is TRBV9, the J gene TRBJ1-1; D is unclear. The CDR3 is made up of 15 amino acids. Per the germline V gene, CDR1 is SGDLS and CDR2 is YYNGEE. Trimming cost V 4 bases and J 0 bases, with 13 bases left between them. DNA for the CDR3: TGTGCCAGCAGCAGTCGTCCGGTTATGAACACTGAAGCTTTCTTT. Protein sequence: CASSSRPVMNTEAFF. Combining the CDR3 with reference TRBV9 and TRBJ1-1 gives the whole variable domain DSGVTQTPKHLITATGQRVTLRCSPRSGDLSVYWYQQSLDQGLQFLIQYYNGEERAKGNILERFSAQQFPDLHSELNLSSLELGDSALYFCASSSRPVMNTEAFFGQGTRLTVV.